A selection of T cell receptor beta chains follows, all from one sample in a study of spatial heterogeneity in lung cancer. TCRdb re-analysed the 5' RACE reads in MiXCR, keeping a single row per CDR3 protein. The table shows roughly 10,000 distinct CDR3 sequences, with about 5% occurring only once. The sequences come from PBMCs, collected at surgery. The receptors were gathered from a male donor with early-stage non-small cell lung cancer. Both conserved end residues are part of each CDR3. The D gene is left open where the match is weak. Size is omitted from some rows. Given values are once, few, many or a class for expanded clones.

J gene: TRBJ1-1; V gene: TRBV28; clone size: medium-sized; D gene: -; CDR3 DNA: TGTGCCAGCAGTTTTACCAGGGGAAGGGAAGCTTTCTTT; CDR3 protein: CASSFTRGREAFF
J gene: TRBJ2-7; V gene: TRBV9; clone size: many; D gene: -; CDR3 DNA: TGTGCCAGCAGCGTACAGGACAGAGCTTCCTACGAGCAGTACTTC; CDR3 protein: CASSVQDRASYEQYF
J gene: TRBJ1-5; V gene: TRBV20-1; clone size: medium-sized; D gene: -; CDR3 DNA: TGCAGTGCTAGAGGGGCTATCGGTCAGGGCAATCAGCCCCAGCATTTT; CDR3 protein: CSARGAIGQGNQPQHF
J gene: TRBJ2-5; V gene: TRBV2; clone size: few; D gene: -; CDR3 DNA: TGTGCCAGCGTCCGTCGGGGGGCCGCTGAAGAGACCCAGTACTTC; CDR3 protein: CASVRRGAAEETQYF
J gene: TRBJ2-1; V gene: TRBV5-1; clone size: medium-sized; D gene: TRBD2; CDR3 DNA: TGCGCCAGCAGCCTAAGACTAGCGGGAGTCAATGAGCAGTTCTTC; CDR3 protein: CASSLRLAGVNEQFF
J gene: TRBJ2-5; V gene: TRBV2; clone size: medium-sized; D gene: TRBD2; CDR3 DNA: TGTGCCAGCAGTGAAGGGGTTAGCGGGCAAGAGACCCAGTACTTC; CDR3 protein: CASSEGVSGQETQYF
J gene: TRBJ2-3; V gene: TRBV7-2; clone size: few; D gene: TRBD1; CDR3 DNA: TGTGCCAGCAGCCCGTACAGGGGCGGGACAGATACGCAGTATTTT; CDR3 protein: CASSPYRGGTDTQYF
J gene: TRBJ1-5; V gene: TRBV7-2; clone size: medium-sized; D gene: -; CDR3 DNA: TGTGCCAGCAGCCCCAGTGGTCGTCAGCCCCAGCATTTT; CDR3 protein: CASSPSGRQPQHF
J gene: TRBJ1-1; V gene: TRBV3-1; clone size: many; D gene: -; CDR3 DNA: TGTGCCAGCAGCTATAGGTCCCAACGGACTGAAGCTTTCTTT; CDR3 protein: CASSYRSQRTEAFF
J gene: TRBJ2-3; V gene: TRBV29-1; clone size: medium-sized; D gene: TRBD2; CDR3 DNA: TGCAGCCTTTCGAAGGGGTCTAGCGGGAGTTTCACAGATACGCAGTATTTT; CDR3 protein: CSLSKGSSGSFTDTQYF
J gene: TRBJ2-7; V gene: TRBV7-2; clone size: few; D gene: TRBD1; CDR3 DNA: TGTGCCAGCAGCTTATTACAGGGGCGGATGGAAGAGCAGTACTTC; CDR3 protein: CASSLLQGRMEEQYF
J gene: TRBJ1-1; V gene: TRBV3-1; clone size: few; D gene: TRBD1; CDR3 DNA: TGTGCCAGCAGCCTAGACAGGGCGGACACTGAAGCTTTCTTT; CDR3 protein: CASSLDRADTEAFF
J gene: TRBJ2-1; V gene: TRBV28; clone size: medium-sized; D gene: -; CDR3 DNA: TGTGCCAGCAGCCCCGGACAGAGCTCCTACAATGAGCAGTTCTTC; CDR3 protein: CASSPGQSSYNEQFF
J gene: TRBJ2-7; V gene: TRBV29-1; clone size: many; D gene: -; CDR3 DNA: TGCAGCGTGTTGGGGAAGGGCATCTACGAGCAGTACTTC; CDR3 protein: CSVLGKGIYEQYF
J gene: TRBJ2-2; V gene: TRBV28; clone size: many; D gene: TRBD1; CDR3 DNA: TGTGCCAGCAGTCTCTCCTGGGCAGGGGGCGGACCAAAAAACACCGGGGAGCTGTTTTTT; CDR3 protein: CASSLSWAGGGPKNTGELFF
J gene: TRBJ2-3; V gene: TRBV12-3/TRBV12-4; clone size: many; D gene: -; CDR3 DNA: TGTGCCAGCAGTTTTTTGGGGGCGAGGGCAGATACGCAGTATTTT; CDR3 protein: CASSFLGARADTQYF
J gene: TRBJ1-1; V gene: TRBV6-2/TRBV6-3; clone size: many; D gene: -; CDR3 DNA: TGTGCCAGCAGCTTCATCGGGGACACTGAAGCTTTCTTT; CDR3 protein: CASSFIGDTEAFF
J gene: TRBJ1-1; V gene: TRBV28; clone size: many; D gene: -; CDR3 DNA: TGTGCCAGCACCAACCCCATGAGGACTGAAGCTTTCTTT; CDR3 protein: CASTNPMRTEAFF
J gene: TRBJ1-5; V gene: TRBV28; clone size: many; D gene: TRBD1; CDR3 DNA: TGTGCCAGCAGGGGGACAGGGGGCAATCAGCCCCAGCATTTT; CDR3 protein: CASRGTGGNQPQHF
J gene: TRBJ2-7; V gene: TRBV20-1; clone size: many; D gene: -; CDR3 DNA: TGCAGTGCTAGCCTCCAGTCCTACGAGCAGTACTTC; CDR3 protein: CSASLQSYEQYF
J gene: TRBJ1-1; V gene: TRBV11-2; clone size: many; D gene: -; CDR3 DNA: TGTGCCAGCAGCCCCCGTGGGGGAGGGAACACTGAAGCTTTCTTT; CDR3 protein: CASSPRGGGNTEAFF
J gene: TRBJ2-3; V gene: TRBV29-1; clone size: -; D gene: -; CDR3 DNA: TGCAGCGTTGGCTGGGAGGGACAAGGTACGCAGTATTTT; CDR3 protein: CSVGWEGQGTQYF
J gene: TRBJ2-7; V gene: TRBV21-1; clone size: -; D gene: -; CDR3 DNA: TGTGCCAGCAGCACGGCAGGAGAGACCTACGAGCAGTACTTC; CDR3 protein: CASSTAGETYEQYF
J gene: TRBJ1-5; V gene: TRBV20-1; clone size: -; D gene: -; CDR3 DNA: TGCAGTGCTAGCGGGCAGTTATCATCGCCCCAGCATTTT; CDR3 protein: CSASGQLSSPQHF
J gene: TRBJ2-5; V gene: TRBV28; clone size: many; D gene: -; CDR3 DNA: TGTGCCAGCAGTTTCGAGCGCGAGACCCAGTACTTC; CDR3 protein: CASSFERETQYF
J gene: TRBJ2-4; V gene: TRBV6-5; clone size: many; D gene: -; CDR3 DNA: TGTGCCAGCAGTCGAGCAAACATTCAGTACTTC; CDR3 protein: CASSRANIQYF
J gene: TRBJ1-5; V gene: TRBV20-1; clone size: many; D gene: -; CDR3 DNA: TGCAGTGCTCCACCCCGGACAGCGGACAATCAGCCCCAGCATTTT; CDR3 protein: CSAPPRTADNQPQHF
J gene: TRBJ2-7; V gene: TRBV12-3/TRBV12-4; clone size: many; D gene: -; CDR3 DNA: TGTGCCAGCAGTTTAGTTGATACCTACGAGCAGTACTTC; CDR3 protein: CASSLVDTYEQYF
J gene: TRBJ1-5; V gene: TRBV29-1; clone size: medium-sized; D gene: -; CDR3 DNA: TGCAGCGTTGGTGAGCGGCCAGATCAGCCCCAGCATTTT; CDR3 protein: CSVGERPDQPQHF
J gene: TRBJ1-6; V gene: TRBV6-2/TRBV6-3; clone size: many; D gene: -; CDR3 DNA: TGTGCCAGCAGCCAGTTTCCCGGGGGTTCACCCCTCCACTTT; CDR3 protein: CASSQFPGGSPLHF
J gene: TRBJ2-7; V gene: TRBV3-1; clone size: many; D gene: TRBD2; CDR3 DNA: TGTGCCAGCAGCCAATTCGGGACTAGCGGATCCTACGAGCAGTACTTC; CDR3 protein: CASSQFGTSGSYEQYF
J gene: TRBJ2-5; V gene: TRBV28; clone size: many; D gene: -; CDR3 DNA: TGTGCCAGCAGGTCTTCCCTGGGGATCTGGGCGACCCAGTACTTC; CDR3 protein: CASRSSLGIWATQYF
J gene: TRBJ2-7; V gene: TRBV2; clone size: few; D gene: -; CDR3 DNA: TGTGCCACCTCGTGGGACTACGAGCAGTACTTC; CDR3 protein: CATSWDYEQYF
J gene: TRBJ2-1; V gene: TRBV9; clone size: many; D gene: TRBD2; CDR3 DNA: TGTGCCAGCAGCGAGACGACTAGCCAGAATGAGCAGTTCTTC; CDR3 protein: CASSETTSQNEQFF
J gene: TRBJ2-3; V gene: TRBV4-3; clone size: few; D gene: -; CDR3 DNA: TGCGCCAGCAGCCAAGCCCCGGACAGTTCAGGAGATACGCAGTATTTT; CDR3 protein: CASSQAPDSSGDTQYF
J gene: TRBJ2-5; V gene: TRBV7-2; clone size: many; D gene: -; CDR3 DNA: TGTGCCAGCAGCTTAGAAAGTCGTTTAGAGACCCAGTACTTC; CDR3 protein: CASSLESRLETQYF
J gene: TRBJ1-4; V gene: TRBV28; clone size: few; D gene: -; CDR3 DNA: TGTGCCAGCAGCTCTGGGACGGTCAATGAAAAACTGTTTTTT; CDR3 protein: CASSSGTVNEKLFF
J gene: TRBJ2-1; V gene: TRBV7-3; clone size: many; D gene: TRBD2; CDR3 DNA: TGTGCCAGCAGCGTGACTAGCGGTGCCCAGAATGAGCAGTTCTTC; CDR3 protein: CASSVTSGAQNEQFF
J gene: TRBJ2-1; V gene: TRBV18; clone size: few; D gene: TRBD2; CDR3 DNA: TGTGCCAGCTCACCCCCCGAGCGGGGGCAGTTCTTC; CDR3 protein: CASSPPERGQFF
J gene: TRBJ1-2; V gene: TRBV2; clone size: many; D gene: -; CDR3 DNA: TGTGCCAGCAGTGAACAGTCCTATGGCTACACCTTC; CDR3 protein: CASSEQSYGYTF